This T cell receptor (beta chain) was identified in a study of cytomegalovirus exposure and HLA in healthy donors. Germline-derived CDR1 and CDR2 are MNHEY and SVGAGI. This CDR3 has 11 residues. Trimming pared 8 bases from V and 0 bases from J, leaving 2 bases between. Profiling relied on immunoSEQ multiplex PCR, and the TCRdb table lists in-frame clones only, not all of them. The sample yields around 150,000 clones, around 85% seen once. The receptor was isolated from a woman aged 25 to 45 in good health and CMV-seronegative. What was sequenced was PBMCs. The chain employs TRBV6-5 and TRBJ2-4; D call uncertain. The CDR3: CASLAKNIQYF. DNA for the CDR3: TGTGCCAGCCTAGCCAAAAACATTCAGTACTTC.